The following is a T cell receptor beta chain sequence with its context. This entry is derived from a study of shared clonotypes between healthy human individuals. The germline V gene encodes CDR1 MNHNS and CDR2 SASEGT. V shed 6 bases, J shed 9 bases, and the junction held 8 bases outside the gene matches. The CDR3 sequence is 15 residues long. Sequencing used immunoSEQ multiplex PCR; TCRdb keeps in-frame clones, though not all of them. The sample contains 2.5 million or so clones, roughly nine tenths of which appear only once. The V and J genes are TRBV6-1 and TRBJ1-6, with TRBD1 identical over 10 bases. Sequencing was performed on naive CD4+ T cells sorted from blood. The subset: CD45RA+ positively selected. The clonotype originates from a man younger than 30 in good health. The CDR3 loop is CASRETGGGGSPLHF. The CDR3 DNA follows: TGTGCCAGCAGGGAGACAGGGGGCGGCGGTTCACCCCTCCACTTT.